The 30 T cell receptor beta chains in this list originate from one sample, sequenced in a study of T cells expressing NK-cell markers. TCRdb reprocessed the 5' RACE reads, keeping one entry per CDR3 protein, no DNA. The sample table includes 550,000 to 600,000 distinct CDR3 sequences. Sequenced input: blood T cells: a sorted CD56 or NKG2C T cell subset, CD4+ or CD8+ T cells, or bulk PBMC T cells (not recorded which). The receptors shown here come from a man younger than 35 in good health.

The chain links TRBV24-1 to TRBJ2-3; TCRdb picks TRBD1, but there is no DNA to check that call. Germline V gene lookup returns CDR1 KGHDR and CDR2 SFDVKD. This CDR3 has 16 amino acids. This CDR3 reads CATSDRATTSTDTQYF.

The CDR3 protein is CASSAGTVGPYQPQHF. The V and J genes are TRBV6-1 and TRBJ1-5; the TRBD1 assignment by TCRdb is unverifiable without DNA. The germline V gene has CDR1 MNHNS and CDR2 SASEGT. The CDR3 loop spans 16 amino acids.

The chain employs TRBV7-9 and TRBJ2-7; checking the TCRdb D call of TRBD1 is not possible without DNA. Germline CDR1 reads SEHNR; CDR2 reads FQNEAQ (reference sequence). The CDR3 consists of 14 residues. CDR3 loop: CASSGRAGTYEQYF.

The chain links TRBV5-1 to TRBJ2-5; TCRdb gives TRBD2 as the D gene, but with no DNA this cannot be confirmed. This CDR3 region has 15 residues. CDR1 SGHRS and CDR2 YFSETQ come from the germline V gene. CDR3 region: CASGDKPGLWETQYF.

The chain employs TRBV20-1 and TRBJ2-3. The CDR3 covers 17 residues. Looked up from germline, CDR1 is DFQATT and CDR2 is SNEGSKA (reference sequence). The chain's CDR3 is CSARDLFTERSTDTQYF.

The gene calls are TRBV24-1 and TRBJ1-6. This CDR3 is built from 13 residues. Germline CDR1 KGHDR, CDR2 SFDVKD. The CDR3 protein is CATSERRNSPLHF.

The chain links TRBV6-5 to TRBJ1-2; absent DNA, TCRdb's TRBD1 call cannot be checked. The CDR3 covers 14 residues. Germline V gene data show CDR1 as MNHEY and CDR2 as SVGAGI. CDR3 region: CASSYSTGMDGYTF.

The chain is built from TRBV3-1 and TRBJ2-1; as DNA is missing, the TRBD2 call by TCRdb cannot be tested. Germline V lookup: CDR1 LGHDT, CDR2 YNNKEL (reference sequence). The CDR3 has 15 amino acids. The CDR3 loop reads CASSQPGLGKDEQFF.

V usage is TRBV12-3 or TRBV12-4 and J usage is TRBJ2-3; no DNA is available, so the TRBD1 call from TCRdb remains unchecked. The CDR3 is 17 residues long. The CDR3 loop is CASSPRASGLATDTQYF.

The chain joins TRBV24-1 to TRBJ2-5; TCRdb outputs TRBD1, but without DNA this stays unchecked. Germline V lookup: CDR1 KGHDR, CDR2 SFDVKD. The CDR3 runs 14 residues. This CDR3 is CATSDQGFQETQYF.

The chain has TRBV10-3 and TRBJ1-5. This CDR3 is built from 15 residues. Looked up from germline, CDR1 is ENHRY and CDR2 is SYGVKD. This chain's CDR3 is CAISPDSHSNQPQHF.

V gene TRBV25-1 combines with J gene TRBJ1-2. The germline V gene encodes CDR1 MGHDK and CDR2 SYGVNS. The CDR3 extends over 14 amino acids. The CDR3 reads CASSESGGIDGYTF.

The chain is built from TRBV6-5 and TRBJ1-4. Germline-derived CDR1 and CDR2 are MNHEY and SVGAGI. This CDR3 region has 15 residues. The CDR3 is CASSYSGRTNEKLFF.

The CDR3 spells CSAGTSVSYEQYF. The chain uses TRBV29-1 and TRBJ2-7; TCRdb reports TRBD2, a call that lacks DNA to check it against. The CDR3 covers 13 residues. Germline CDR1 SQVTM, CDR2 ANQGSEA.

V and J are TRBV4-1 and TRBJ2-4; checking the TCRdb D call of TRBD1 is not possible without DNA. Germline CDR1 and CDR2: MGHRA and YSYEKL. CDR3 size: 15 residues. The CDR3 loop is CASSQVGTRVDIQYF.

Here the CDR3 reads CASSQEMGGRSYEQYF. The V gene is TRBV4-2, the J gene TRBJ2-7; TCRdb outputs TRBD2, but without DNA this stays unchecked. This CDR3 region has 16 residues. Germline V gives CDR1 LGHNA, CDR2 YNFKEQ.

The V and J genes are TRBV4-1 and TRBJ1-5. This CDR3 is 17 amino acids long. CDR1 is MGHRA, CDR2 YSYEKL, per germline. The CDR3 reads CASSQEELGSGNQPQHF.

The chain joins TRBV20-1 to TRBJ1-3. CDR3 length equals 11 residues. In germline, CDR1 is DFQATT, CDR2 SNEGSKA (reference sequence). The CDR3: CSAQRGNTIYF.

The rearrangement joins TRBV7-9 to TRBJ2-2. There are 17 residues in the CDR3. The germline V gene has CDR1 SEHNR and CDR2 FQNEAQ (reference sequence). CDR3 loop: CASSLAQVLLDTGELFF. Drawing the rest from reference TRBV7-9 and TRBJ2-2, the complete variable domain is DTGVSQNPRHKITKRGQNVTFRCDPISEHNRLYWYRQTLGQGPEFLTYFQNEAQLEKSRLLSDRFSAERPKGSFSTLEIQRTEQGDSAMYLCASSLAQVLLDTGELFFGEGSRLTVL.

Here the CDR3 reads CASTLGGRLGNTGELFF. The gene calls are TRBV9 and TRBJ2-2; lacking DNA, the TRBD1 call made by TCRdb goes unchecked. Germline CDR1 and CDR2: SGDLS and YYNGEE. This CDR3 has 17 residues.

This rearrangement joins TRBV6-5 to TRBJ2-1; TCRdb returns TRBD1, unconfirmable since there is no DNA. Germline CDR1 reads MNHEY; CDR2 reads SVGAGI. The CDR3 consists of 15 residues. CDR3 sequence: CASSYQGRGDNEQFF.

The chain carries TRBV5-1 and TRBJ2-1; with no DNA, the TCRdb D assignment of TRBD1 cannot be verified. The germline V gene encodes CDR1 SGHRS and CDR2 YFSETQ. The CDR3 runs to 14 residues. CDR3 protein: CASSPGRVPNEQFF.

This sequence joins TRBV10-3 and TRBJ2-2. CDR3 length: 15 residues. CDR1 and CDR2 (germline): ENHRY, SYGVKD. The CDR3 sequence is CAISGAQRNTGELFF.

V gene TRBV6-5 combines with J gene TRBJ1-6. This CDR3 comprises 12 residues. Germline-derived CDR1 and CDR2 are MNHEY and SVGAGI. CDR3 in amino acids: CASAQRNSPLHF.

The chain recombines TRBV10-3 with TRBJ2-7; without DNA, the TCRdb call of TRBD1 cannot be checked. The germline V gene encodes CDR1 ENHRY and CDR2 SYGVKD. The CDR3 runs to 13 residues. The CDR3 reads CAIGKGDQYEQYF.

The genes are TRBV9 and TRBJ2-7; without DNA, the TCRdb call of TRBD1 cannot be checked. Germline assignment: CDR1 SGDLS and CDR2 YYNGEE. This CDR3 spans 15 amino acids. CDR3: CASSPPLRESGEQYF.

This chain joins TRBV29-1 and TRBJ2-5; the TRBD2 assignment by TCRdb is unverifiable without DNA. Per the germline V gene, CDR1 is SQVTM and CDR2 is ANQGSEA. The CDR3 is 17 residues long. The chain's CDR3 is CSVEAAASGEYQETQYF.

The CDR3 reads CASSVGDRGRTGELFF. The chain uses TRBV9 and TRBJ2-2; TCRdb returns TRBD1, unconfirmable since there is no DNA. Germline CDR1 reads SGDLS; CDR2 reads YYNGEE. CDR3 size: 16 residues.

The genes are TRBV6-1 and TRBJ2-1; absent DNA, TCRdb's TRBD1 call cannot be checked. Germline assignment: CDR1 MNHNS and CDR2 SASEGT. The CDR3 length is 13 residues. The CDR3 loop reads CASTRQGVGEQFF.

V usage is TRBV4-3 and J usage is TRBJ2-2; TCRdb lists TRBD2, though no DNA is available to test this call. CDR1 is LGHNA and CDR2 is YSLEER in the germline V gene. The CDR3 covers 16 residues. The CDR3: CASSQVLLAPVEELFF.